This T cell receptor (beta chain) was recorded in a study of blood T cell repertoires in COVID-19. Study-level background: Nucleic acid was either cDNA or gDNA, and it came from T cells, B-cell-depleted T cells, or PBMCs.

Profiled with immunoSEQ multiplex PCR; TCRdb holds only in-frame clones, not every one. The table records a few hundred thousand clones, around 88% of them present only once. The length of the CDR3 is 13 residues. V was shortened by 10 bases and J by 3 bases, with 15 bases between the two germline ends. Looked up from germline, CDR1 is ENHRY and CDR2 is SYGVKD. The TCR originated in a man aged 25 to 40 with active or convalescent COVID-19. This chain joins TRBV10-3 and TRBJ1-1; possibly TRBD1 for D (6 bases). Sequencing was carried out using peripheral blood. The CDR3 sequence: CATKRGGDTEAFF. In DNA form, the CDR3 reads TGTGCCACCAAGAGGGGGGGGGACACTGAAGCTTTCTTT.